The source of this T cell receptor (beta chain) is a study of T cell changes during pregnancy in multiple sclerosis. Looked up from germline, CDR1 is SGHRS and CDR2 is YFSETQ. This CDR3 is 14 amino acids long. The V gene end was trimmed by 0 bases and the J gene end by 1 base; junction bases not matched to a gene: 0. This clone appeared once. Using immunoSEQ multiplex PCR, the repertoire was profiled, and TCRdb retains in-frame clones only, with some absent. The sample consists of about 40,000 clones, about 90% of them appearing once. The chain carries TRBV5-1 and TRBJ2-5; 7 nucleotides align to TRBD2. Sequencing was performed on CD4+ T cells from peripheral blood mononuclear cells, taken in the third trimester of pregnancy. The origin of this receptor is a female donor in good health, enrolled as a control in a pregnancy study. The CDR3 DNA sequence: TGCGCCAGCAGCTTGGGGACTAGCCAAGAGACCCAGTACTTC. Amino acids: CASSLGTSQETQYF.